This T cell receptor beta chain appears in the sequencing data of a study of shared clonotypes between healthy human individuals (dated by TCRdb to the early 2020s). Background on the whole study: Three men and two women, aged 18 to 49 years, made up the cohort. Per donor, three plates each were used for CD4 naive and CD4 memory, two for CD8 naive, and one for CD8 memory. To estimate repertoire size and how much clonotypes are shared between individuals, the study performed deep sequencing of blood TCR repertoires from a few healthy adults. Different laboratories and diverse techniques were used to prepare libraries and sequence TCR repertoires, to increase sequencing depth and limit assay-specific biases. Per donor, leukapheresis produced somewhere between about 0.94 and 8.9 billion PBMCs. Beyond this particular receptor, the publication reports: Rarefaction of sorted-subset datasets indicated incomplete sequencing despite the large sequencing depth. The genetic and exposure-history diversity represented was limited by the small number of donors. Sampling was restricted to blood, and TCR repertoires in tissues likely differ from the TCR repertoires found in blood. Based on pairwise subsampling, the degree of clonotype sharing among donors was expected to be affected by sequencing depth. Clonotypes shared by all four sorted-subset donors showed higher generation probabilities than non-shared clonotypes. Estimated clonotype richness was generally larger for naive than for memory subsets. Sharing across several donors was observed for approximately 5% of naive CD4, about 4% of naive CD8, about 2.3% of memory CD4, and around 0.4% of memory CD8 clonotypes.

The V and J ends are trimmed by 2 bases and 7 bases, leaving 12 bases between them. The germline V gene specifies KGHSH as CDR1 and LQKENI as CDR2. Taken from cysteine to phenylalanine, the CDR3 has 13 residues. CDR3 DNA only is kept here, 39 bases in frame from base 1. Details on this clone: Its antigen remains undetermined. No much larger clone exists at a distance of one base, and base qualities are not known.

Healthy HIV-negative adults with no recently reported acute infections or vaccinations were included as donors. All donors were Caucasian adults living in Nashville, Tennessee, USA. CD4+ T cells were enriched through magnetic negative selection, after which naive cells were positively selected on CD45RA and the remaining negative fraction served as the memory subset. Blood was collected by leukapheresis, and PBMCs were isolated by Ficoll-Histopaque density gradient centrifugation and then cryopreserved in liquid nitrogen vapor phase. Analytical flow cytometry was used to check the purity and quantity of every magnetically sorted T cell population. Genomic DNA was isolated from each sorted fraction and quantified by UV absorbance on a Nanodrop 2000c. Using the deep immunoSEQ assay, multiplex PCR amplified TCR CDR3 regions from genomic DNA. Extracted genomic DNA from each cell subset was spread evenly across all wells of several immunoSEQ 96-well plates, with each plate serving as a replicate. For sorted subsets, about 200 ng genomic DNA, equal to tens of thousands of T cell genomes, was loaded into each replicate PCR. Purified libraries were quantified with a Qubit 3.0 fluorometer, sized on a Bioanalyzer 2100, and re-quantified with the KAPA Library Quantification kit. A separate single-read 150-cycle Illumina NextSeq 550 flow cell was used to sequence each immunoSEQ 96-well plate. Per the authors' processing: The immunoSEQ output contained only junctional sequences without quality scores, so filtering could not match that applied to full-length reads. To assign V/J genes and CDR3, sequences were annotated using PyIR, a Python wrapper for IgBLAST v1.9, with IMGT germline references. Reads with weak V/J assignments (E-value above 1e-6), missing CDR3, stop codons, out-of-frame junctions, or ambiguous translated residues were removed. V3J clonotypes were defined by identical inferred V gene, J gene, and CDR3 amino acid sequence. The percentage overlap between two repertoires was calculated by dividing the number of shared unique clonotypes by the size of the smaller repertoire. Repertoire richness was assessed with RTK rarefaction, the Chao1 estimator, and Recon v2.1 estimates of unobserved clonotypes. Generation probabilities for all TCRbeta clonotypes obtained by the gDNA method from a handful of donors were computed using OLGA. TCRdb holds this immuneACCESS table with in-frame rearrangements only. Some clones are missing; in checked studies, unresolved V genes explain under half, and the rest has no known cause. D and trimming come from the DNA, and the V and J calls and clone size come from that table. Here the sample has about 2.4 million clones; approximately 93% occur a single time. The top ten clonotypes cover approximately 0.35% of the sample.

Rearrangement joined TRBV18 to TRBJ2-7, with no reliable assignment of the D segment. The sample comprised naive CD4+ T cells from PBMCs. Per the publication, the cell subset or site label means: CD45RA+ positively selected. This sequence originates from a young man in good health. Some clones in this sample may be carry-over from other donors' samples. In nucleotide form, the sequence is TGTGCCAGCTCACCAAGTGGATGGAATGAGCAGTACTTC. This encodes CASSPSGWNEQYF.